The 30 T cell receptor beta chains listed next were all sequenced from one sample in a study of T cells after yellow fever vaccination (dated by TCRdb to about 2019). The library was prepared using 5' RACE. The sequencer listed for this sample is Illumina HiSeq 2500. In TCRdb, the public reads were trimmed at Q25 with fastp and aligned with MiXCR, with productive beta chains retained. For every CDR3 protein sequence, its rows merge into one entry that carries the most common genes and DNA. Here the sample has 600,000 to 750,000 distinct CDR3 sequences; 9% to 15% occur a single time. The ten most abundant clones make up 14% to 15% of the sample. Interpreted using the paper, the treatment or condition label stands for: live attenuated yellow fever vaccine strain. Sequenced material: PBMCs, taken on the day of the yellow fever booster vaccination. These receptors were taken from a man in his thirties or forties who received the YFV17D yellow fever vaccine.

This clonotype has a handful of counts. V gene TRBV18 combines with J gene TRBJ1-5, with no clear D. The germline CDR1 and CDR2 sequences are KGHSH and LQKENI. V lost 6 bases and J lost 5, with 20 bases in between. The length of the CDR3 is 16 residues. CDR3 nucleotides: TGTGCCAGCTCTCAGACACTCACCGGGGAACATCAGCCCCAGCATTTT. Its protein is CASSQTLTGEHQPQHF.

The J gene is TRBJ2-1, the V gene TRBV6-2 or TRBV6-3, with D perhaps matching TRBD2 (7 bases). Looked up from germline, CDR1 is MNHEY and CDR2 is SVGEGT. V was cut by 6 bases and J by 9 bases, with 18 bases left in between. This CDR3 region has 14 residues. The CDR3 sequence is CASSLQGGRGEQFF. The CDR3 nucleotides read TGTGCCAGCAGCCTACAGGGAGGGCGCGGTGAGCAGTTCTTC.

This clonotype showed up just a few times. The chain joins TRBV5-1 to TRBJ2-7; 9 nucleotides line up with TRBD1. After removal of 0 bases from V and 4 bases from J, the junction contained 5 bases not matched to a gene. The CDR3 consists of 15 residues. Germline V gene data show CDR1 as SGHRS and CDR2 as YFSETQ. In DNA, the CDR3 is TGCGCCAGCAGCTTGGGCGGGACAGGGCGATACGAGCAGTACTTC. Its translation is CASSLGGTGRYEQYF.

This clonotype showed up just a few times. The V call is TRBV3-1, the J call TRBJ2-1; TRBD2 matches 8 bases. This CDR3 contains 15 residues. V lost 4 bases to trimming and J lost 6 bases; unmatched junction nucleotides: 8. CDR1 is LGHDT, CDR2 YNNKEL, per germline (reference sequence). As DNA, the CDR3 is TGTGCCAGCAGCCGGCGGGAGGCCCCCCCCAATGAGCAGTTCTTC. Translation gives CASSRREAPPNEQFF.

The table lists this clonotype with a few counts. This chain joins TRBV20-1 and TRBJ2-4; 9 bases agree with TRBD2. V was clipped by 6 bases and J by 0 bases; unmatched bases: 6. The germline V gene encodes CDR1 DFQATT and CDR2 SNEGSKA (reference sequence). This CDR3 comprises 15 residues. CDR3 loop: CSAHGTSLAKNIQYF. CDR3 in DNA: TGCAGTGCCCACGGGACTAGCCTAGCCAAAAACATTCAGTACTTC.

This clonotype was seen a few times. The rearrangement links TRBV7-2 to TRBJ2-5; perhaps TRBD1 as D (5 bases). Trimming shortened V by 1 base and J by 5 bases, and 11 bases separated the two germline ends. Germline V gives CDR1 SGHTA, CDR2 FQGNSA. This CDR3 spans 14 amino acids. CDR3: CASSLGGNRETQYF. As DNA, the CDR3 is TGTGCCAGCAGCTTAGGAGGCAACAGGGAGACCCAGTACTTC.

The chain's CDR3 is CSASGSSGNYNEQFF. The CDR3 DNA follows: TGCAGTGCTAGTGGGTCTAGCGGGAACTACAATGAGCAGTTCTTC. V is TRBV20-1 and J is TRBJ2-1; 9 positions match TRBD2. V lost 3 bases, J lost 3 bases, and 6 bases stayed unmatched. This CDR3 is built from 15 residues. Germline CDR1 DFQATT, CDR2 SNEGSKA (reference sequence).

This clonotype appeared many times. The chain combines TRBV27 with TRBJ2-1, with 7 bases aligning to TRBD2. Germline assignment: CDR1 MNHEY and CDR2 SMNVEV (reference sequence). This CDR3 region has 14 residues. Unmatched junction bases numbered 6, after V lost 6 bases and J lost 4 bases. This chain's CDR3 is CASSLGGRYNEQFF. The CDR3 nucleotides read TGTGCCAGCAGCTTGGGAGGGAGGTACAATGAGCAGTTCTTC.

J is TRBJ2-1 and V is TRBV15, with TRBD2 matching 8 bases. The CDR3 has 19 amino acids. CDR1 is LNHNV and CDR2 is YYDKDF in the germline V gene (reference sequence). The junction had 10 bases not matched to a gene; V was cut back by 0 bases and J by 0 bases. For the CDR3, the DNA is TGTGCCACCAGCAGAGATAGGGGTAGCGGGGCGTTCTCCTACAATGAGCAGTTCTTC. This translates into CATSRDRGSGAFSYNEQFF.

This clonotype was recorded at least ten times. This rearrangement joins TRBV5-1 to TRBJ2-3; no reliable D call. V lost 4 bases and J 6 bases, leaving 12 bases between the germline ends. Germline CDR1 is SGHRS and CDR2 is YFSETQ. This CDR3 contains 13 residues. CDR3 residues: CASSHDGPDTQYF. CDR3 DNA sequence: TGCGCCAGCAGCCACGACGGACCGGATACGCAGTATTTT.

The chain couples TRBV12-3 or TRBV12-4 to TRBJ1-6, with D hard to call. The V end lost 2 bases, the J end lost 5 bases, and 4 bases lay between the germline ends. The CDR3 runs to 13 residues. Written as DNA, the CDR3 is TGTGCCAGCAGTTTATGGAATAATTCACCCCTCCACTTT. Translation: CASSLWNNSPLHF.

The chain carries TRBV7-9 and TRBJ1-1, with a tentative D call TRBD1 (5 bases). Trimming left V 5 bases short and J 8 bases short, with 12 bases between. Looked up from germline, CDR1 is SEHNR and CDR2 is FQNEAQ (reference sequence). This CDR3 has 12 residues. The CDR3: CASSQSGAEAFF. The CDR3 bases are TGTGCCAGCAGCCAGTCCGGGGCCGAAGCTTTCTTT.

This clonotype has more than one count but fewer than ten. The J gene is TRBJ2-7, the V gene TRBV6-1; 7 bases match TRBD1. CDR3 length: 13 amino acids. The germline V gene has CDR1 MNHNS and CDR2 SASEGT. V dropped 6 bases and J dropped 7; count of bases not matched to a gene: 9. CDR3 coding DNA: TGTGCCAGCAGGAGGGACAGTCTGAGTGAGCAGTACTTC. Amino acid sequence: CASRRDSLSEQYF.

This clonotype has only a few counts. The V call is TRBV19, the J call TRBJ2-3; unclear D gene. Trimming removed 1 base from V and 1 base from J, with 12 bases in between. This CDR3 has 16 residues. Germline V gene data show CDR1 as LNHDA and CDR2 as SQIVND (reference sequence). The CDR3 DNA sequence: TGTGCCAGTAGTATAGGTACGTCTCGTGGCACAGATACGCAGTATTTT. This encodes CASSIGTSRGTDTQYF.

Only a few counts were recorded for this clonotype. The V call is TRBV5-1, the J call TRBJ2-1; D remains ambiguous. Trimming removed 1 base from V and 7 bases from J, with 15 bases in between. This CDR3 is built from 15 residues. The germline V gene has CDR1 SGHRS and CDR2 YFSETQ. Written as DNA, the CDR3 is TGCGCCAGCAGCTTGCCGCCCCCCTGGGTAAATGAGCAGTTCTTC. Protein sequence: CASSLPPPWVNEQFF.

The chain links TRBV11-2 to TRBJ2-5; D is unclear. Per the germline V gene, CDR1 is SGHAT and CDR2 is FQNNGV. The CDR3 sequence is 15 residues long. V lost 3 bases, J lost 2 bases, and 13 bases lay in between. The CDR3 spells CASSLSPLGQETQYF. CDR3 DNA sequence: TGTGCCAGCAGCTTGTCACCCCTGGGGCAAGAGACCCAGTACTTC.

This rearrangement joins TRBV10-3 to TRBJ2-3, with TRBD2 matching over 9 bases. Losses at the gene ends were 8 bases for V and 7 bases for J; bases not matched to a gene: 7. Per the germline V gene, CDR1 is ENHRY and CDR2 is SYGVKD. The CDR3 consists of 13 residues. CDR3 coding DNA: TGTGCCATCCCCTTAGCGGGAGAGTATACGCAGTATTTT. Its translation is CAIPLAGEYTQYF.

In nucleotides, the CDR3 is TGTGCCAGCTCGGGGGGCGGGCTTCCCTCTCGTGAGCAGTACTTC. Translated, it gives CASSGGGLPSREQYF. V is TRBV6-1 and J is TRBJ2-7; weak D call: TRBD2 (7 bases). The ends were cut back, 8 bases at V and 7 bases at J, with 24 bases in the middle. Germline V gene lookup returns CDR1 MNHNS and CDR2 SASEGT. This CDR3 contains 15 residues.

As for this clonotype: Mismatch with germline at one junction end may stem from a read error. The chain has TRBV20-1 and TRBJ2-2, with a weak D call TRBD1 (5 bases). This CDR3 comprises 14 residues. From germline, CDR1 is DFQATT and CDR2 SNEGSKA (reference sequence). The CDR3 DNA sequence: TGCAATGCTAGATCCTACCAGGGTACCGGGGAGCTGTTTTTT. Encoded protein: CNARSYQGTGELFF.

This clonotype was seen more than once but under ten times. The V gene is TRBV20-1, the J gene TRBJ2-7, with a weak D call TRBD2 (6 bases). V was shortened by 1 base and J by 2 bases, with 15 bases between the two germline ends. CDR1 is DFQATT, CDR2 SNEGSKA, per germline (reference sequence). The CDR3 has 15 amino acids. The CDR3 sequence: CSARGSAGRTYEQYF. The CDR3 region has the DNA TGCAGTGCTAGAGGATCAGCGGGCAGAACCTACGAGCAGTACTTC.

This clonotype was seen only a few times. The chain uses TRBV4-2 and TRBJ2-2, with 8 bases identical to TRBD1. CDR1 is LGHNA and CDR2 is YNFKEQ in the germline V gene. Trimming removed 3 bases from V and 2 bases from J; junction bases left unmatched: 5. There are 16 residues in the CDR3. CDR3 residues: CASSQEDRVNTGELFF. The CDR3 region has the DNA TGTGCCAGCAGCCAGGAGGACAGGGTCAACACCGGGGAGCTGTTTTTT.

The rearrangement links TRBV19 to TRBJ2-2; tentatively, D is TRBD1 (5 bases). There are 18 residues in the CDR3. Germline lookup yields CDR1 LNHDA and CDR2 SQIVND (reference sequence). Trimming removed 0 bases from V and 5 bases from J, with 19 bases in between. Written as DNA, the CDR3 is TGTGCCAGTAGTATAGATCTCTTGGGGCAGGGAAGAACCGGGGAGCTGTTTTTT. Its protein product is CASSIDLLGQGRTGELFF. Looking up the rest from reference TRBV19 and TRBJ2-2 gives the full variable domain: DGGITQSPKYLFRKEGQNVTLSCEQNLNHDAMYWYRQDPGQGLRLIYYSQIVNDFQKGDIAEGYSVSREKKESFPLTVTSAQKNPTAFYLCASSIDLLGQGRTGELFFGEGSRLTVL.

This clonotype was detected a few times. The V gene is TRBV28, the J gene TRBJ2-3, with D perhaps given as TRBD1 or TRBD2 (5 bases each). Trimming took off 4 bases at V and 4 bases at J, with 30 bases between the two ends. CDR3 length: 20 amino acids. Germline assignment: CDR1 MDHEN and CDR2 SYDVKM. CDR3 sequence reads: CASSSPDPFPGPTSPDTQYF. CDR3 nucleotides: TGTGCCAGCAGTTCCCCTGACCCGTTCCCGGGACCGACCTCGCCAGATACGCAGTATTTT.

This clonotype was recorded a few times. Here the CDR3 DNA reads TGTGCCACCAGTTGGGGACAGGCTCTCTCTGGAAACACCATATATTTT. This codes for CATSWGQALSGNTIYF. V usage is TRBV15 and J usage is TRBJ1-3; 8 nucleotides line up with TRBD1. Losses at the gene ends were 6 bases for V and 0 bases for J; bases not matched to a gene: 7. This CDR3 is 16 amino acids long. CDR1 is LNHNV and CDR2 is YYDKDF in the germline V gene (reference sequence).

This sequence joins TRBV18 and TRBJ2-3; D unresolved. CDR1 is KGHSH, CDR2 LQKENI, per germline. The CDR3 sequence is 15 residues long. V gave up 4 bases and J gave up 1 base, with 12 bases separating them. CDR3: CASSQATPGTDTQYF. Written as DNA, the CDR3 is TGTGCCAGCTCACAGGCCACCCCTGGCACAGATACGCAGTATTTT.

This clonotype has just a few counts. The V and J genes are TRBV12-3 or TRBV12-4 and TRBJ1-6; TRBD1 aligns across 10 bases. V was clipped by 7 bases and J by 12 bases; unmatched bases: 9. This CDR3 has 14 residues. CDR3 region: CASTLEGQGLPLHF. The CDR3 nucleotides read TGTGCCAGCACCCTAGAGGGACAGGGGTTACCCCTCCACTTT.

The chain couples TRBV7-2 to TRBJ1-3; tentative D call: TRBD1 (5 bases). The CDR3 length is 15 residues. V was trimmed by 4 bases and J by 0 bases, leaving 10 bases between them. In germline, CDR1 is SGHTA, CDR2 FQGNSA. The CDR3, as DNA: TGTGCCAGCAGCTCCAGGGCCTTCTCTGGAAACACCATATATTTT. It translates to CASSSRAFSGNTIYF.

This rearrangement joins TRBV7-2 to TRBJ2-1, with a tentative D call TRBD1 (6 bases). Between the trimmed V and J ends, which lost 6 bases and 5 bases, there was a span of 14 bases. Germline V gives CDR1 SGHTA, CDR2 FQGNSA. The CDR3 has 14 amino acids. The CDR3: CASSSGRGNNEQFF. The CDR3 region has the DNA TGTGCCAGCAGTTCGGGCAGGGGAAACAATGAGCAGTTCTTC.

This clonotype was detected many times. The chain is built from TRBV14 and TRBJ2-5; D is ambiguous. The CDR3 consists of 11 residues. V was cut by 2 bases and J by 5 bases, with 3 bases left in between. The V gene's germline CDR1 is SGHDN and CDR2 FVKESK. Here the CDR3 reads CASSQSETQYF. The CDR3 coding sequence is TGTGCCAGCAGCCAATCGGAGACCCAGTACTTC.

The V and J genes are TRBV12-3 or TRBV12-4 and TRBJ1-2; D remains ambiguous. Deletions cut 7 bases from V and 2 bases from J, with 5 bases between. The length of the CDR3 is 11 residues. CDR3 region: CASKWNYGYTF. CDR3 DNA: TGTGCCAGCAAGTGGAACTATGGCTACACCTTC.